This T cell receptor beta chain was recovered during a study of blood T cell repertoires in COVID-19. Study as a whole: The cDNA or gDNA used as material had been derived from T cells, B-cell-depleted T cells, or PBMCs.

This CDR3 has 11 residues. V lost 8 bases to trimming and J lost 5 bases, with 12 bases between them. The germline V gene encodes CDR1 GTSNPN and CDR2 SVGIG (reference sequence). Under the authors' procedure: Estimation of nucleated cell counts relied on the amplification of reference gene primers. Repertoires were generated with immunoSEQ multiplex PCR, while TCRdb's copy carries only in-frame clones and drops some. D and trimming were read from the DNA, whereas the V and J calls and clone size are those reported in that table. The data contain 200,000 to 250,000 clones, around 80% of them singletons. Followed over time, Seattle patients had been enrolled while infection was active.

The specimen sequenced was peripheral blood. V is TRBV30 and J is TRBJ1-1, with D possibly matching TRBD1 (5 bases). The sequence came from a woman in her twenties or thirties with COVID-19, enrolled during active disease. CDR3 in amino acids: CALGRGTEAFF. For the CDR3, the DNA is TGTGCCCTGGGGAGGGGTACTGAAGCTTTCTTT. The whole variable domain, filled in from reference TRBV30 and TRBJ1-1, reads SQTIHQWPATLVQPVGSPLSLECTVEGTSNPNLYWYRQAAGRGLQLLFYSVGIGQISSEVPQNLSASRPQDRQFILSSKKLLLSDSGFYLCALGRGTEAFFGQGTRLTVV.